A selection of T cell receptor beta chains follows, all from one sample in a study of cytomegalovirus exposure and HLA in healthy donors. The method was immunoSEQ multiplex PCR; TCRdb's version includes in-frame clones alone and lacks a portion of them. The sample records some 110,000 clones, approximately 85% being singletons. Sequencing was done on a sample of PBMCs. These receptors were collected from a man between 18 and 35 years old in good health and CMV-seronegative. Both conserved end residues are part of each CDR3. A D gene is named only where the DNA matches it firmly. Clone size is not always given. Where it is, it says once, few, many or a class for expanded clones.

j_call: TRBJ1-2
d_call: NA
v_call: TRBV4-1
clone_size: many
cdr3_length: 13
cdr3_nt: TGCGCCAGCAGCACCACTTTTCGCTATGGCTACACCTTC
cdr3_aa: CASSTTFRYGYTF

j_call: TRBJ2-6
d_call: TRBD1
v_call: TRBV7-2
clone_size: NA
cdr3_length: 19
cdr3_nt: TGTGCCAGCAGCTTAAGGCAAAGGACAGGGGTTTCTGGGGCCAACGTCCTGACTTTC
cdr3_aa: CASSLRQRTGVSGANVLTF

j_call: TRBJ2-1
d_call: TRBD1
v_call: TRBV5-1
clone_size: NA
cdr3_length: 15
cdr3_nt: TGCGCCAGCAGTTTGGGGGACAGGGTAAGGGGTGAGCAGTTCTTC
cdr3_aa: CASSLGDRVRGEQFF

j_call: TRBJ2-3
d_call: TRBD2
v_call: TRBV7-8
clone_size: NA
cdr3_length: 18
cdr3_nt: TGTGCCAGCAGCTTAGGGGGACTAGCGGGGGGCCGCACAGATACGCAGTATTTT
cdr3_aa: CASSLGGLAGGRTDTQYF

j_call: TRBJ2-3
d_call: TRBD2
v_call: TRBV7-2
clone_size: NA
cdr3_length: 15
cdr3_nt: TGTGCCAGCAGCTACGGGGGGGCGGACACAGATACGCAGTATTTT
cdr3_aa: CASSYGGADTDTQYF

j_call: TRBJ2-3
d_call: TRBD2
v_call: TRBV4-1
clone_size: NA
cdr3_length: 17
cdr3_nt: TGCGCCAGCAGCCAAGATCTAGGGACTAGCGGGGGAGATACGCAGTATTTT
cdr3_aa: CASSQDLGTSGGDTQYF

j_call: TRBJ2-7
d_call: NA
v_call: TRBV12-5
clone_size: NA
cdr3_length: 12
cdr3_nt: TGTGCTAGTGGTTTGTGGCAGGCTGAGCAGTACTTC
cdr3_aa: CASGLWQAEQYF

j_call: TRBJ1-1
d_call: NA
v_call: TRBV2
clone_size: NA
cdr3_length: 15
cdr3_nt: TGTGCCAGCAGTGAAGGCACAGGGATTAACACTGAAGCTTTCTTT
cdr3_aa: CASSEGTGINTEAFF

j_call: TRBJ2-3
d_call: TRBD2
v_call: TRBV29-1
clone_size: NA
cdr3_length: 15
cdr3_nt: TGCAGCCCCTCGGGACTAGCGCCAAACACAGATACGCAGTATTTT
cdr3_aa: CSPSGLAPNTDTQYF

j_call: TRBJ2-7
d_call: TRBD1
v_call: TRBV30
clone_size: once
cdr3_length: 13
cdr3_nt: TGTGCCTGGAGGCGAGGACAGGGTTTTGATGAGTACTTC
cdr3_aa: CAWRRGQGFDEYF

j_call: TRBJ1-3
d_call: NA
v_call: TRBV9
clone_size: NA
cdr3_length: 18
cdr3_nt: TGTGCCAGCAGCGTAGGAGGGCGTAGTTTTGGACCTGGAAACACCATATATTTT
cdr3_aa: CASSVGGRSFGPGNTIYF

j_call: TRBJ1-1
d_call: TRBD1
v_call: TRBV30
clone_size: NA
cdr3_length: 11
cdr3_nt: TGTGCCCGAAAAGGACAGGTAGGAGCTTTCTTT
cdr3_aa: CARKGQVGAFF

j_call: TRBJ1-6
d_call: NA
v_call: TRBV9
clone_size: NA
cdr3_length: 13
cdr3_nt: TGTGCCAGCGGAGACAGCTCATATTCACCCCTCCACTTT
cdr3_aa: CASGDSSYSPLHF

j_call: TRBJ1-1
d_call: NA
v_call: TRBV4-1
clone_size: NA
cdr3_length: 17
cdr3_nt: TGCGCCAGCAGCCACCCGAAATCAGGGGCCTCCTCGACTGAAGCTTTCTTT
cdr3_aa: CASSHPKSGASSTEAFF

j_call: TRBJ2-5
d_call: NA
v_call: TRBV7-9
clone_size: NA
cdr3_length: 14
cdr3_nt: TGTGCCAGCAGCCCAAGCAGGGCGAGAGAGACCCAGTACTTC
cdr3_aa: CASSPSRARETQYF

j_call: TRBJ2-7
d_call: NA
v_call: TRBV21-1
clone_size: NA
cdr3_length: 15
cdr3_nt: TGTGCCAGCACCCTAGGGGCAGGGGGCGGCTACGAGCAGTACTTC
cdr3_aa: CASTLGAGGGYEQYF

j_call: TRBJ1-2
d_call: NA
v_call: TRBV2
clone_size: NA
cdr3_length: 12
cdr3_nt: TGTGCCAGCACTTCCAGGAACTATGGCTACACCTTC
cdr3_aa: CASTSRNYGYTF

j_call: TRBJ2-1
d_call: NA
v_call: TRBV6-5
clone_size: NA
cdr3_length: 15
cdr3_nt: TGTGCCAGCAGCTCCGGGATAGCGGCCTACAATGAGCAGTTCTTC
cdr3_aa: CASSSGIAAYNEQFF

j_call: TRBJ1-1
d_call: NA
v_call: TRBV30
clone_size: NA
cdr3_length: 11
cdr3_nt: TGTGCCCAAGCTATGGTGAATGAAGCTTTCTTT
cdr3_aa: CAQAMVNEAFF

j_call: TRBJ1-4
d_call: NA
v_call: TRBV9
clone_size: NA
cdr3_length: 14
cdr3_nt: TGTGCCAGCAGCCCAACACAGATTAATGAAAAACTGTTTTTT
cdr3_aa: CASSPTQINEKLFF

j_call: TRBJ1-1
d_call: TRBD1
v_call: TRBV5-1
clone_size: NA
cdr3_length: 16
cdr3_nt: TGCGCCAGCAGCTTGGCGATGGGACAGATGAACACTGAAGCTTTCTTT
cdr3_aa: CASSLAMGQMNTEAFF

j_call: TRBJ1-5
d_call: NA
v_call: TRBV30
clone_size: NA
cdr3_length: 12
cdr3_nt: TGTGCCTGGAGTCGACAGAATCAGCCCCAGCATTTT
cdr3_aa: CAWSRQNQPQHF

j_call: TRBJ2-1
d_call: NA
v_call: TRBV6-6
clone_size: NA
cdr3_length: 12
cdr3_nt: TGTGCCACCGAAAGAGAAAGTAATGAGCAGTTCTTC
cdr3_aa: CATERESNEQFF

j_call: TRBJ2-7
d_call: NA
v_call: TRBV28
clone_size: NA
cdr3_length: 12
cdr3_nt: TGTGCCAGCAGTGCCCCAGTGTCCGAGCAGTACTTC
cdr3_aa: CASSAPVSEQYF

j_call: TRBJ1-4
d_call: TRBD1
v_call: TRBV15
clone_size: once
cdr3_length: 13
cdr3_nt: TGTGCCACCAGCAAAGGGACAGCCGAAAAACTGTTTTTT
cdr3_aa: CATSKGTAEKLFF

j_call: TRBJ2-7
d_call: TRBD1
v_call: TRBV6-5
clone_size: few
cdr3_length: 14
cdr3_nt: TGTGCCAGCAGTGCCCGGACAGGGTCCTACGAGCAGTACTTC
cdr3_aa: CASSARTGSYEQYF

j_call: TRBJ2-5
d_call: TRBD1
v_call: TRBV2
clone_size: NA
cdr3_length: 14
cdr3_nt: TGTGCCAGCAGAATACAGGGGGCAAGGGAGACCCAGTACTTC
cdr3_aa: CASRIQGARETQYF

j_call: TRBJ2-1
d_call: TRBD2
v_call: TRBV7-2
clone_size: NA
cdr3_length: 15
cdr3_nt: TGTGCCAGCGGGACAACTAGCGGGAGGAGGGATGAGCAGTTCTTC
cdr3_aa: CASGTTSGRRDEQFF

j_call: TRBJ2-7
d_call: NA
v_call: TRBV6-4
clone_size: NA
cdr3_length: 13
cdr3_nt: TGTGCCAGCAGCCCGGGACTCTCCTACGAGCAGTACTTC
cdr3_aa: CASSPGLSYEQYF

j_call: TRBJ1-2
d_call: TRBD1
v_call: TRBV19
clone_size: NA
cdr3_length: 16
cdr3_nt: TGTGCCAGTAGGGGTCAGGGGGCGAAGACCTGGGATGGCTACACCTTC
cdr3_aa: CASRGQGAKTWDGYTF

j_call: TRBJ2-2
d_call: TRBD1
v_call: TRBV2
clone_size: NA
cdr3_length: 15
cdr3_nt: TGTGCCAGCAGTACCCGGGACAGGGTCGCCGGGGAGCTGTTTTTT
cdr3_aa: CASSTRDRVAGELFF

j_call: TRBJ2-2
d_call: NA
v_call: TRBV11-2
clone_size: NA
cdr3_length: 12
cdr3_nt: TGTGCCAGCAGCTTACATACCGGGGAGCTGTTTTTT
cdr3_aa: CASSLHTGELFF

j_call: TRBJ2-5
d_call: NA
v_call: TRBV29-1
clone_size: once
cdr3_length: 12
cdr3_nt: TGCAGCGTTGAAGGGGGCCGGGAGACCCAGTACTTC
cdr3_aa: CSVEGGRETQYF

j_call: TRBJ1-2
d_call: TRBD1
v_call: TRBV5-1
clone_size: NA
cdr3_length: 17
cdr3_nt: TGCGCCAGCAGCTTTGGGCCGACAGGGACGATAAGGGGTGGCTACACCTTC
cdr3_aa: CASSFGPTGTIRGGYTF

j_call: TRBJ2-3
d_call: NA
v_call: TRBV30
clone_size: NA
cdr3_length: 14
cdr3_nt: TGTGCCTGGAGTGACCAGAGGGGCACAGATACGCAGTATTTT
cdr3_aa: CAWSDQRGTDTQYF

j_call: TRBJ1-1
d_call: TRBD1
v_call: TRBV10-3
clone_size: once
cdr3_length: 16
cdr3_nt: TGTGCCATCAGCCCACGACAGGGATCTTGGAACACTGAAGCTTTCTTT
cdr3_aa: CAISPRQGSWNTEAFF

j_call: TRBJ1-2
d_call: TRBD1
v_call: TRBV6-5
clone_size: NA
cdr3_length: 15
cdr3_nt: TGTGCCAGCAGTTACTCGGGGACAGGGGAAAATGGCTACACCTTC
cdr3_aa: CASSYSGTGENGYTF

j_call: TRBJ2-4
d_call: TRBD1
v_call: TRBV7-8
clone_size: few
cdr3_length: 16
cdr3_nt: TGTGCCAGCAGCTCAGTCGGGACAGGCTCCGGGAACATTCAGTACTTC
cdr3_aa: CASSSVGTGSGNIQYF

j_call: TRBJ1-1
d_call: NA
v_call: TRBV7-6
clone_size: NA
cdr3_length: 14
cdr3_nt: TGTGCCAGCAGCTTAGCGCTCGGTAACACTGAAGCTTTCTTT
cdr3_aa: CASSLALGNTEAFF

j_call: TRBJ1-1
d_call: NA
v_call: TRBV5-6
clone_size: few
cdr3_length: 13
cdr3_nt: TGTGCCAGCGCCTTTAGACGTGGCGGTGAAGCTTTCTTT
cdr3_aa: CASAFRRGGEAFF

j_call: TRBJ2-7
d_call: NA
v_call: TRBV25-1
clone_size: few
cdr3_length: 14
cdr3_nt: TGTGCCAGCAGTGAGGGCAGTGTTTCCTACGAGCAGTACTTC
cdr3_aa: CASSEGSVSYEQYF

j_call: TRBJ2-7
d_call: NA
v_call: TRBV9
clone_size: NA
cdr3_length: 16
cdr3_nt: TGTGCCAGCAGCGTATCCGTCAAATCAAGCCCCTACGAGCAGTACTTC
cdr3_aa: CASSVSVKSSPYEQYF

j_call: TRBJ2-3
d_call: TRBD2
v_call: TRBV5-1
clone_size: NA
cdr3_length: 16
cdr3_nt: TGCGCCAGCAGCTTGGAACCTAGCGGAGGCACAGATACGCAGTATTTT
cdr3_aa: CASSLEPSGGTDTQYF

j_call: TRBJ2-7
d_call: NA
v_call: TRBV7-9
clone_size: NA
cdr3_length: 12
cdr3_nt: TGTGCCAGCAGCTTGTTTTCGGACGAGCAGTACTTC
cdr3_aa: CASSLFSDEQYF

j_call: TRBJ2-1
d_call: NA
v_call: TRBV6-5
clone_size: NA
cdr3_length: 14
cdr3_nt: TGTGCCAGCAGACTCCCCGGGACCTACAATGAGCAGTTCTTC
cdr3_aa: CASRLPGTYNEQFF

j_call: TRBJ2-7
d_call: TRBD1
v_call: TRBV6-1
clone_size: few
cdr3_length: 14
cdr3_nt: TGTGCCAGCAGTGAGGGGGACAGCTCCTACGAGCAGTACTTC
cdr3_aa: CASSEGDSSYEQYF

j_call: TRBJ2-3
d_call: TRBD2
v_call: TRBV5-1
clone_size: few
cdr3_length: 15
cdr3_nt: TGCGCCAGCACTGTGAGCGGGGCTCTCACAGATACGCAGTATTTT
cdr3_aa: CASTVSGALTDTQYF

j_call: TRBJ1-2
d_call: NA
v_call: TRBV27
clone_size: once
cdr3_length: 14
cdr3_nt: TGTGCCAGCAGTTTATTACCCCTAAACTATGGCTACACCTTC
cdr3_aa: CASSLLPLNYGYTF

j_call: TRBJ2-2
d_call: NA
v_call: TRBV7-2
clone_size: NA
cdr3_length: 16
cdr3_nt: TGTGCCAGCAGCCCCCTGGGGGGGGCGGACACCGGGGAGCTGTTTTTT
cdr3_aa: CASSPLGGADTGELFF

j_call: TRBJ2-1
d_call: TRBD2
v_call: TRBV30
clone_size: NA
cdr3_length: 15
cdr3_nt: TGTGCCTGGAGTGTACTAGCGGGGGGGCCCGATGAGCAGTTCTTC
cdr3_aa: CAWSVLAGGPDEQFF

j_call: TRBJ2-7
d_call: TRBD1
v_call: TRBV23-1
clone_size: once
cdr3_length: 15
cdr3_nt: TGCGCCAGCAGTCAATCTGGGACAGGGGAGGACGAGCAGTACTTC
cdr3_aa: CASSQSGTGEDEQYF

j_call: TRBJ2-1
d_call: TRBD1
v_call: TRBV27
clone_size: NA
cdr3_length: 14
cdr3_nt: TGTGCCAGCCCTAACAGGGGCTCCTACAATGAGCAGTTCTTC
cdr3_aa: CASPNRGSYNEQFF

j_call: TRBJ1-1
d_call: TRBD1
v_call: TRBV6-5
clone_size: NA
cdr3_length: 12
cdr3_nt: TGTGCCAGCAGTTACCCAGGGGGTGAAGCTTTCTTT
cdr3_aa: CASSYPGGEAFF